The rows below give T cell receptor beta chains drawn from one sample of a study of regulatory and conventional T cells in RAG deficiency. Libraries were prepared by immunoSEQ multiplex PCR; TCRdb keeps only in-frame clonotypes and omits some of them. The repertoire holds about 46,000 clones, with 75% to 90% as singletons. This sample was shared with a second study, whose subject was regulatory T cells.

The sequenced material came from CD4+ effector T cells sorted from blood. Receptor source: a human donor in good health. Each CDR3 is given without its conserved first and last residue. Some rows mark clone size as missing; the rest say once, few, many or name a class of expanded clone.

size | J | V | CDR3
. | TRBJ2-1 | TRBV30 | AWSRQGYNEQF
. | TRBJ2-1 | TRBV18 | ASSRLDSYNEQF
. | TRBJ1-2 | TRBV6-5 | ASSYVAGGDYGYT
. | TRBJ2-1 | TRBV6-5 | ASRLTGASYNEQF
. | TRBJ2-7 | TRBV10-3 | ATAGGFYEQY
. | . | TRBV9 | TSSPTSVTVNTGELF
. | TRBJ2-7 | TRBV14 | ASSLTGLALSYEQY
. | TRBJ1-1 | TRBV5-4 | ASSYPDRRNTEAF
. | TRBJ1-1 | TRBV2 | ASSRRRGSSTEAF
. | TRBJ1-5 | TRBV28 | ASRTRDIYSNQPQH
once | TRBJ2-5 | TRBV6-6 | ASKQGSETQY
. | TRBJ2-3 | TRBV29-1 | SVEFQGRGTDTQY
. | TRBJ2-2 | TRBV9 | ASGLTGTSGRWDTGELF
. | TRBJ2-5 | TRBV27 | ASSPDYQETQY
. | TRBJ1-2 | TRBV2 | ASNRLNYGYT
. | TRBJ2-7 | TRBV10-2 | ASRADRGGSYEQY
. | TRBJ2-7 | TRBV7-8 | ASSLTQTSTYEQY
. | TRBJ1-4 | TRBV6-1 | ASSAGGTGGEKLF
. | TRBJ2-7 | TRBV10-3 | AIRPQGPYEQY
. | TRBJ1-5 | TRBV10-3 | AISESGGGGQPQH
. | TRBJ1-3 | TRBV5-1 | ASSSGGSGNTIY
. | TRBJ2-3 | TRBV7-9 | ASSLGGGRTQY
. | TRBJ1-1 | TRBV7-9 | ASSLSISGGTEAF
. | TRBJ2-7 | TRBV19 | ASQASALPSSEQY
. | TRBJ1-6 | TRBV6-5 | ASTLEWGSRSPLH
. | TRBJ2-3 | TRBV7-2 | ASSLVAGTGTDTQY
. | TRBJ2-5 | TRBV7-7 | ASSPFPGTSGTGTQY
. | TRBJ2-7 | TRBV6-5 | ASRPGQALTYEQY
. | TRBJ2-7 | TRBV6-6 | ASSQTYEQY
. | TRBJ1-6 | TRBV14 | ASSQGDRSSYNSPLH
. | TRBJ1-2 | TRBV6-6 | ASSPGTDRGYT
. | TRBJ2-1 | TRBV6-1 | ASSAGTSGNNEQF
. | TRBJ1-1 | TRBV18 | ASSLRQGAMNTEAF
. | TRBJ2-7 | TRBV7-7 | ASSPGQGNYEQY
. | TRBJ1-1 | TRBV28 | ASSLWPGGMNTEAF
. | TRBJ2-7 | TRBV7-8 | ASSSGAGPREQY
. | TRBJ2-3 | TRBV6-6 | ASSIPGTGNKDTQY
few | TRBJ2-6 | TRBV27 | ASSERAGANVLT
. | TRBJ1-3 | TRBV6-5 | ASSTGTAGNTIY
. | TRBJ1-2 | TRBV9 | ASSALRGFGYT